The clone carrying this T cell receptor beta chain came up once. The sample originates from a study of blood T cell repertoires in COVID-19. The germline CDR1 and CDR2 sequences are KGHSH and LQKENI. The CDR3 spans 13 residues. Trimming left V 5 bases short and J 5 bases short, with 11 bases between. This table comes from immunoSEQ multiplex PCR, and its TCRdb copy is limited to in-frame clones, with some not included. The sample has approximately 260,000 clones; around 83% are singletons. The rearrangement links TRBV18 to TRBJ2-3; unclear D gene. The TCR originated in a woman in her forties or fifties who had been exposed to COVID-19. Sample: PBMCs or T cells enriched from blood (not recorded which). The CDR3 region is CASSKTSRDTQYF. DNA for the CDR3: TGTGCCAGCTCAAAGACTTCAAGAGATACGCAGTATTTT.